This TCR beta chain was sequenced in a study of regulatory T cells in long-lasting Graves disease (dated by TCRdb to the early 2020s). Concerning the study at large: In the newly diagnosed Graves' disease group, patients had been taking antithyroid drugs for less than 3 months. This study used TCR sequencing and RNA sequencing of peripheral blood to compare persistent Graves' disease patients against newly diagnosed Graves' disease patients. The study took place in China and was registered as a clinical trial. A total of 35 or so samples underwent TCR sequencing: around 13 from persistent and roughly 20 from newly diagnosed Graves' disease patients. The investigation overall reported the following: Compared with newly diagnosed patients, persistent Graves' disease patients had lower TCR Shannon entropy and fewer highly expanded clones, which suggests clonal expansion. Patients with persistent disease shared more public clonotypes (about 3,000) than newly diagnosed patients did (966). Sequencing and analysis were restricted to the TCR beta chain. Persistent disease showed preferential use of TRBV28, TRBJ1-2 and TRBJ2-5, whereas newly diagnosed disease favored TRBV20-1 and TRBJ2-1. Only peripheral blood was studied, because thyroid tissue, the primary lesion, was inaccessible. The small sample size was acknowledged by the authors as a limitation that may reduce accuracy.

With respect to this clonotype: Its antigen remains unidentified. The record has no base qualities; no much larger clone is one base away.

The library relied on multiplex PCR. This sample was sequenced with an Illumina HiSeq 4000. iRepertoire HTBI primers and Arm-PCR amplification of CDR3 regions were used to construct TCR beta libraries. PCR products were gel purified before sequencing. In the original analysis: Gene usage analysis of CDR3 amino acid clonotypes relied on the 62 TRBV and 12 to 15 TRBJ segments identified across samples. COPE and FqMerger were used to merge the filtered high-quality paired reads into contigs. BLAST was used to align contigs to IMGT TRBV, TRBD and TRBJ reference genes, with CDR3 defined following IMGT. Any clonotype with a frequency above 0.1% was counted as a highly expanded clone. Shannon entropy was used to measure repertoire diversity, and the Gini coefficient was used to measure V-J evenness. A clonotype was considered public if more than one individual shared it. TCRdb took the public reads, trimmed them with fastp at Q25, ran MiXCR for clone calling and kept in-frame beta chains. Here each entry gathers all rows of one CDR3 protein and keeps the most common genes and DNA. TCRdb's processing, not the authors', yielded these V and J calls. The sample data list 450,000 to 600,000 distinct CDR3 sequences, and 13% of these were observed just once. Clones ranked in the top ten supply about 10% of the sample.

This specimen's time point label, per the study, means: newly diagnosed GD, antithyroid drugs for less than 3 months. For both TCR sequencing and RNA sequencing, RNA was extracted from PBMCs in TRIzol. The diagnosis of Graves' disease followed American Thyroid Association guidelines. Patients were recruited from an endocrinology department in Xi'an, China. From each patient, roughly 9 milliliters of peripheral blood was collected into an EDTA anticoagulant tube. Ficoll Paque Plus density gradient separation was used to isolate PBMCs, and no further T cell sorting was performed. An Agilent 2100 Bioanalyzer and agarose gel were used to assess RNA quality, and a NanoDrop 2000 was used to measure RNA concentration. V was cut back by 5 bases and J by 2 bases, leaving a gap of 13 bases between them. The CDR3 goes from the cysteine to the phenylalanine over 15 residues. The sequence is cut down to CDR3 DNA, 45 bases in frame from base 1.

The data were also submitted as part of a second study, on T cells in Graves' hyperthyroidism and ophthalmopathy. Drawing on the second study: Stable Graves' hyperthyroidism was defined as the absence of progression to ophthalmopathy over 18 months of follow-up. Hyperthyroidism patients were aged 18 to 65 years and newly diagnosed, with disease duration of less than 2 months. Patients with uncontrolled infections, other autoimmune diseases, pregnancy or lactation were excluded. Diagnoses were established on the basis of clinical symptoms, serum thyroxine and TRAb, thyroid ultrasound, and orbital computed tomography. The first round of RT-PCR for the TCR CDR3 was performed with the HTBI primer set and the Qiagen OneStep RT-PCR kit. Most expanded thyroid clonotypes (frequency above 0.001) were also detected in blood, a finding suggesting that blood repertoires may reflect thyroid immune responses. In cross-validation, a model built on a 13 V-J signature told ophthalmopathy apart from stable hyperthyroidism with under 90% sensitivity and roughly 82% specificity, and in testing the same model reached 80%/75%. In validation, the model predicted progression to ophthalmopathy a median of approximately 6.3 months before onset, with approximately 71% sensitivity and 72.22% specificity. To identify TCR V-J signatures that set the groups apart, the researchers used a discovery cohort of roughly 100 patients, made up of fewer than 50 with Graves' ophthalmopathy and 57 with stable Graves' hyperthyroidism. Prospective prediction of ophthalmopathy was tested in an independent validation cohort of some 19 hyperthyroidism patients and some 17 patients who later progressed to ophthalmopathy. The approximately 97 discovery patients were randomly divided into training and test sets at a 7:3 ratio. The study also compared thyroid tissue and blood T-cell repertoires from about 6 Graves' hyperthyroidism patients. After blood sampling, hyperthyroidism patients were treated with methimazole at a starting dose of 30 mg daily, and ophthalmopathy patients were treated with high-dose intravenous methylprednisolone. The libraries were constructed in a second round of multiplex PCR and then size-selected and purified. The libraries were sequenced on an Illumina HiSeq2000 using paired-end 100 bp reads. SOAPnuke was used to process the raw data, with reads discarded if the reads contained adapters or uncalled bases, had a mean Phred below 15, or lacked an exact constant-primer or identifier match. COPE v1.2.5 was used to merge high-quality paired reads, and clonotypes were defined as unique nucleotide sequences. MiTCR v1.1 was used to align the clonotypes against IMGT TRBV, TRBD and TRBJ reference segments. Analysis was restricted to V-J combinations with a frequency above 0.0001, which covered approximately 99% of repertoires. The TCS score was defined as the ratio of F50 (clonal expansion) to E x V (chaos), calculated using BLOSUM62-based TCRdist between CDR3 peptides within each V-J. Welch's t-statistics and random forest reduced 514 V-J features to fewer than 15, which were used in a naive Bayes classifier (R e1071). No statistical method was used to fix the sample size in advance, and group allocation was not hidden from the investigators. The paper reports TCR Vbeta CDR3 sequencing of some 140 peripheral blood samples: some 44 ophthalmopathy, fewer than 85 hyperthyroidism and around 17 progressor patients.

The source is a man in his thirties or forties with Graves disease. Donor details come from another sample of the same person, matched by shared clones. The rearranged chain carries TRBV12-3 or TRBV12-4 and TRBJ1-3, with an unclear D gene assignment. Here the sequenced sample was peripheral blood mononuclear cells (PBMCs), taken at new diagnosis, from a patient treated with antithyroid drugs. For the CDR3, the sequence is CASSALDVPGNTIYF. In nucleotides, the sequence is TGTGCCAGCAGTGCTTTGGATGTCCCTGGAAACACCATATATTTT.